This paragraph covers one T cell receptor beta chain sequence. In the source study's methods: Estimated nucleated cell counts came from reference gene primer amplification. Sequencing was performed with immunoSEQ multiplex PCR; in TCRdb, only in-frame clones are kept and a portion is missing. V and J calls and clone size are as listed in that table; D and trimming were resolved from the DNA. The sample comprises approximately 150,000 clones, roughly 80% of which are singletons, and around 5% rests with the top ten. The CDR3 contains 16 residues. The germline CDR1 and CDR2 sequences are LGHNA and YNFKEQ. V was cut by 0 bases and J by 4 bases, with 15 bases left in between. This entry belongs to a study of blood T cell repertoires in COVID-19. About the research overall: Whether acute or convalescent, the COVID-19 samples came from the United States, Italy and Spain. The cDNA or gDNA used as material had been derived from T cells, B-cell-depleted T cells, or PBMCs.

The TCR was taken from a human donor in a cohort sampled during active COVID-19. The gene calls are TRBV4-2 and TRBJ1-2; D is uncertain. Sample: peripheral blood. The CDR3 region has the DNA TGTGCCAGCAGCCAAGAGGTCACGGGTGAAATCTATGGCTACACCTTC. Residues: CASSQEVTGEIYGYTF.